This is a list of T cell receptor beta chains from one sample in a study of shared clonotypes between healthy human individuals. Method: immunoSEQ multiplex PCR; TCRdb's copy keeps in-frame clones and lacks some. In the table there are nearly 2 million clones, just under 95% of which are singletons. Source material: naive CD8+ T cells sorted from blood. These receptors all stem from a man in his late teens or twenties in good health. Each CDR3 is given with its conserved first and last residue. The order of the fields is V gene, J gene, D gene, CDR3 length, CDR3 DNA, CDR3 protein. The D gene is left open where the match is weak.

v_call: TRBV7-9
j_call: TRBJ2-2
d_call: .
cdr3_length: 16
cdr3_nt: TGTGCCAGCAGCACCATCGCTAGGGCCTACACCGGGGAGCTGTTTTTT
cdr3_aa: CASSTIARAYTGELFF

v_call: TRBV30
j_call: TRBJ2-7
d_call: TRBD1
cdr3_length: 13
cdr3_nt: TGTGCCTGGAGTGTCGGGACAGGGTTCGAGCAGTACTTC
cdr3_aa: CAWSVGTGFEQYF

v_call: TRBV6-5
j_call: TRBJ2-5
d_call: .
cdr3_length: 15
cdr3_nt: TGTGCCAGCAGTTACCTACGTGGGGACCAAGAGACCCAGTACTTC
cdr3_aa: CASSYLRGDQETQYF

v_call: TRBV29-1
j_call: TRBJ2-2
d_call: TRBD1
cdr3_length: 11
cdr3_nt: TGCAGCGGACAGGGGGCCGGGGAGCTGTTTTTT
cdr3_aa: CSGQGAGELFF

v_call: TRBV5-4
j_call: TRBJ1-3
d_call: .
cdr3_length: 14
cdr3_nt: TGTGCCAGCAGCTTGTCAGAATCTGGAAACACCATATATTTT
cdr3_aa: CASSLSESGNTIYF

v_call: TRBV6-1
j_call: TRBJ1-3
d_call: .
cdr3_length: 13
cdr3_nt: TGTGCCAGCAGTTCAGGGGTTGGAAACACCATATATTTT
cdr3_aa: CASSSGVGNTIYF

v_call: TRBV18
j_call: TRBJ2-1
d_call: .
cdr3_length: 15
cdr3_nt: TGTGCCAGCTCACCACTAGTCGGGGGAAACAATGAGCAGTTCTTC
cdr3_aa: CASSPLVGGNNEQFF

v_call: TRBV6-6
j_call: TRBJ2-7
d_call: TRBD1
cdr3_length: 16
cdr3_nt: TGTGCCAGCAGAACCCCGGGACAGGGGTTCCCCTACGAGCAGTACTTC
cdr3_aa: CASRTPGQGFPYEQYF

v_call: TRBV7-8
j_call: TRBJ1-1
d_call: .
cdr3_length: 14
cdr3_nt: TGTGCCAGCAGCTTCGGCTGGGAGAACACTGAAGCTTTCTTT
cdr3_aa: CASSFGWENTEAFF

v_call: TRBV7-3
j_call: TRBJ2-1
d_call: TRBD2
cdr3_length: 15
cdr3_nt: TGTGCCAGCAGCTTAGGTCTAGCGGAGAACAATGAGCAGTTCTTC
cdr3_aa: CASSLGLAENNEQFF

v_call: TRBV5-4
j_call: TRBJ2-3
d_call: TRBD2
cdr3_length: 16
cdr3_nt: TGTGCCAGCAGCTTGGCCTGGACTAGCGCGGCAGATACGCAGTATTTT
cdr3_aa: CASSLAWTSAADTQYF

v_call: TRBV5-6
j_call: TRBJ2-7
d_call: .
cdr3_length: 14
cdr3_nt: TGTGCCAGCAGCTTCTCTAGGGGGAACTACGAGCAGTACTTC
cdr3_aa: CASSFSRGNYEQYF

v_call: TRBV25-1
j_call: TRBJ2-7
d_call: .
cdr3_length: 15
cdr3_nt: TGTGCCAGCAGTTTGGCGGGTAGGGGGTCCTACGAGCAGTACTTC
cdr3_aa: CASSLAGRGSYEQYF

v_call: TRBV9
j_call: TRBJ2-7
d_call: .
cdr3_length: 15
cdr3_nt: TGTGCCAGCAGCGTAGTCCTCTTCGGGGACTACGAGCAGTACTTC
cdr3_aa: CASSVVLFGDYEQYF

v_call: TRBV14
j_call: TRBJ1-2
d_call: .
cdr3_length: 15
cdr3_nt: TGTGCCAGCAGCCGCTCGTCGACACCCTACTATGGCTACACCTTC
cdr3_aa: CASSRSSTPYYGYTF